This is a list of T cell receptor beta chains from one sample in a study of sequential checkpoint blockade in melanoma. Measured with immunoSEQ multiplex PCR; TCRdb has only the in-frame clones, and not every one. The sample shows 15,000 to 20,000 clones, 55% to 70% of them seen only once. This material consisted of CD8+ T cells sorted from blood (inferred from file names), taken from a patient given nivolumab and ipilimumab in sequence. All receptors come from a human donor with melanoma. The CDR3 runs from the conserved cysteine through the conserved F or W. Fields, in order: V gene, clone size, CDR3 protein. Clone sizes are given selectively: once, few, many, or a class where the clone is expanded.

V: TRBV9
size: few
CDR3: CASSVGGGQGYEQYF

V: TRBV15
size: .
CDR3: CATSLPGQGPRYYGYTF

V: TRBV5-1
size: .
CDR3: CASSLAKGQGGKNTEAFF

V: TRBV7-6
size: few
CDR3: CASSRDRGDTEAFF

V: TRBV7-9
size: once
CDR3: CASSPLTGDYGYTF

V: TRBV4-3
size: .
CDR3: CASSQDRGTADNYGYTF

V: TRBV2
size: .
CDR3: CASSATGGHGYTF

V: TRBV6-5
size: .
CDR3: CASIGVNSLGYTF

V: TRBV5-1
size: .
CDR3: CASSFEGGETFF

V: TRBV7-9
size: .
CDR3: CASSFFGDYGYTF

V: TRBV7-2
size: .
CDR3: CASSISGTSGGATGELFF

V: TRBV4-1
size: few
CDR3: CASSQDEGWRTEAFF

V: TRBV5-1
size: .
CDR3: CASSLGGGYQPQHF

V: TRBV4-2
size: .
CDR3: CASSQSSSRPQHF

V: TRBV30
size: .
CDR3: CAWRGRESSYNEQFF

V: TRBV6-1
size: .
CDR3: CASSEALAFGESFSYGYTF

V: TRBV19
size: .
CDR3: CASSIPGGFKTEAFF